The present T cell receptor beta chain was sequenced within a study of cytomegalovirus exposure and HLA in healthy donors. Study results and limitations: Earlier analysis looked at TCR beta V segments, and most were productive about 87% or about 30% of the time. Later analysis identified several of the most significant clusters that appeared linked to common viral pathogens.

Turning to this clone: Antigen unknown.

PCR amplification relied on 60 Vbeta primers (plus 13 Jbeta primers). Repertoires were generated with immunoSEQ multiplex PCR, while TCRdb's copy carries only in-frame clones and drops some. The sample includes about 190,000 clones, over 60% of them seen just once. The sequence came from a woman under 40 in good health and CMV-seropositive. Sequencing was done on a sample of PBMCs.

CDR3 residues: CASSQGGLAGGLSYEQYF. CDR3 nucleotides: TGCGCCAGCAGCCAGGGGGGACTAGCGGGGGGCCTCTCCTACGAGCAGTACTTC. This chain uses TRBV5-1 with TRBJ2-7, with 15 bases aligning to TRBD2. This CDR3 comprises 18 residues. Germline-derived CDR1 and CDR2 are SGHRS and YFSETQ. With V trimmed by 4 bases and J by 0 bases, 8 bases remained unmatched.